The entry below describes one T cell receptor (beta chain). Its antigen remains unknown. This sample stems from a study of T cells in severe cutaneous drug reactions. Sequenced patients had Stevens-Johnson syndrome or toxic epidermal necrolysis caused by carbamazepine. Libraries were made by iRepertoire multiplex PCR with TCR subtype-specific primers for bulk and single-cell sequencing. TCRdb reprocessed the multiplex PCR reads; each CDR3 protein has one entry and no DNA is given. The sample table sets out 5,000 or so distinct CDR3 sequences. The study, taken as a whole, reports: A public TCRbeta CDR3 appeared in all seven CBZ-SJS/TEN blister samples, averaging 13.57%. Carbamazepine-induced Stevens-Johnson syndrome or toxic epidermal necrolysis patients showed strongly raised TRBV12-4, 25% to 40% in blister cells and approximately 5% in PBMC.

Germline loops: CDR1 SGHTS, CDR2 YDEGEE. The CDR3 has 15 amino acids. J is TRBJ1-1 and V is TRBV5-8. The receptor was isolated from a human donor with a severe cutaneous adverse drug reaction. Specimen: PBMCs. The CDR3 reads CASSFQQKAATEAFF.